This is a list of T cell receptor beta chains from one sample in a study of technical replicates of blood from a handful of donors. Clones were read by immunoSEQ multiplex PCR, and TCRdb kept only the in-frame ones, dropping some. The data contain over 90,000 clones, approximately 96% of them seen just once; the ten biggest clones take up approximately 0.38%. The material sequenced was T cells isolated from PBMCs. These receptors came from a human donor in good health. Both conserved end residues are part of each CDR3. Fields, in order: V gene, J gene, CDR3 protein.

TRBV6-5	TRBJ2-7	CASSYDSSGYYEQYF
TRBV21-1	TRBJ2-7	CASSTSTGDGNYEQYF
TRBV4-1	TRBJ1-4	CASSPRDRGGTNEKLFF
TRBV27	TRBJ2-5	CASSLDRGLKTQYF
TRBV19	TRBJ1-2	CASSETGYGYTF
TRBV6-5	TRBJ2-3	CASSYSIGGEADTQYF
TRBV5-6	TRBJ2-3	CASSLAPSRGYTDTQYF
TRBV15	TRBJ2-5	CATSLGGLAGLQETQYF
TRBV18	TRBJ1-1	CASSDRGTRYTEAFF
TRBV28	TRBJ2-5	CASRPDGQGSKTQYF
TRBV5-1	TRBJ2-1	CASSLAGTSGRYEQFF
TRBV28	TRBJ2-7	CASTRQHGAYEQYF
TRBV6-5	TRBJ1-1	CASSYGGSEAFF
TRBV18	TRBJ1-1	CASSETWNTEAFF
TRBV5-1	TRBJ1-4	CASSYYPQGEEKLFF
TRBV19	TRBJ1-1	CASSIGRGTEAFF
TRBV2	TRBJ1-5	CASSVQAGTSGQPQHF
TRBV4-1	TRBJ2-7	CASSHREAGSSEQYF
TRBV29-1	TRBJ2-1	CSVEDLAEKGNEQFF
TRBV27	TRBJ2-7	CASSTGITYEQYF
TRBV19	TRBJ2-1	CASSIGGGIIFF
TRBV19	TRBJ2-7	CASSIVLAGASEQYF
TRBV11-2	TRBJ1-1	CASSLTGAEAFF
TRBV11-1	TRBJ1-3	CASSLYPEQSNTIYF
TRBV6-1	TRBJ2-7	CASSESPGQVYEQYF
TRBV15	TRBJ1-1	CATSRDPRGNTEAFF
TRBV6-5	TRBJ1-3	CASSYSGARNTIYF
TRBV11-3	TRBJ2-7	CASSLTGTGVNEQYF
TRBV11-2	TRBJ2-1	CASSHLSSGSSYNEQFF
TRBV15	TRBJ2-2	CATSRDRFPGELFF
TRBV7-6	TRBJ2-7	CASSLVPQGYEQYF
TRBV4-2	TRBJ1-1	CASSQGGPEAFF
TRBV29-1	TRBJ1-5	CSVAYGDREFQPQHF
TRBV6-1	TRBJ2-2	CASSATGFRTGELFF
TRBV4-2	TRBJ2-7	CASSQDKGAGGSEQYF
TRBV7-8	TRBJ1-5	CASSLDGQVTNQPQHF
TRBV9	TRBJ2-1	CASSVDYGGSYNEQFF
TRBV7-3	TRBJ2-2	CASSLLANTGELFF
TRBV7-6	TRBJ1-2	CASSFNRQLDGYTF
TRBV10-3	TRBJ2-7	CAISESRESKYEQYF
TRBV6-1	TRBJ2-7	CASRYRKGYEQYF
TRBV27	TRBJ1-1	CASSQRRNTEAFF
TRBV18	TRBJ2-7	CASSPGTGVDEQYF
TRBV9	TRBJ2-1	CASSTTTSGSSREQFF
TRBV4-1	TRBJ2-7	CASSQDPVGGTGYEQYF